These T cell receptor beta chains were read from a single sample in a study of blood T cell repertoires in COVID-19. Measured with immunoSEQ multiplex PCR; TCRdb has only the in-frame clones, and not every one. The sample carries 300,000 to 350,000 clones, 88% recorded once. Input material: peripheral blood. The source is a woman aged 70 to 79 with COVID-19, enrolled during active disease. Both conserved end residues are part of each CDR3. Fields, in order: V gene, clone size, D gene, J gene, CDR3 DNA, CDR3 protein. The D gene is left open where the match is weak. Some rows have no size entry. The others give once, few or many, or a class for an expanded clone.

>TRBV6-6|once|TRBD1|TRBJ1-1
TGTGCCAGCGGCCCAGACAGGGGGGAAGCTTTCTTT
CASGPDRGEAFF
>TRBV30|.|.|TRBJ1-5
TGTGCCTGGAGTGTAAAGGGGAGCAATCAGCCCCAGCATTTT
CAWSVKGSNQPQHF
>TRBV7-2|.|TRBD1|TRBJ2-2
TGTGCCAGCAGCTCCTGGACAGGGGAGTATACCGGGGAGCTGTTTTTT
CASSSWTGEYTGELFF
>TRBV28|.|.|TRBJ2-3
TGTGCCAGCAGTCCACACCCTCAGGGATGGAGGGCAGATACGCAGTATTTT
CASSPHPQGWRADTQYF
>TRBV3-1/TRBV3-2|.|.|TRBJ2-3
TGTGCCAGCAGCCAAGAATTGAGTAGCACAGATACGCAGTATTTT
CASSQELSSTDTQYF
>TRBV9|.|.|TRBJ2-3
TGTGCCAGCAGCGCTACGCTAGCCGGGCCACTAGCAGATACGCAGTATTTT
CASSATLAGPLADTQYF
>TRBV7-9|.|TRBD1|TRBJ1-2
TGTGCCAGCACCTTACTGGGACAGGGAAAAAGTGGCTACACCTTC
CASTLLGQGKSGYTF
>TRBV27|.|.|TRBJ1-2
TGTGCCAGCAGCGGGTCAGGGTATGGCTACACCTTC
CASSGSGYGYTF
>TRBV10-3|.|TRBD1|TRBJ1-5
TGTGCCACCACGGACAGGGCGGGAGGCAATCAGCCCCAGCATTTT
CATTDRAGGNQPQHF
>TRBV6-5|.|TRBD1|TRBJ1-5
TGTGCCAGCAGCCCCAGGGGGGGCAATCAGCCCCAGCATTTT
CASSPRGGNQPQHF